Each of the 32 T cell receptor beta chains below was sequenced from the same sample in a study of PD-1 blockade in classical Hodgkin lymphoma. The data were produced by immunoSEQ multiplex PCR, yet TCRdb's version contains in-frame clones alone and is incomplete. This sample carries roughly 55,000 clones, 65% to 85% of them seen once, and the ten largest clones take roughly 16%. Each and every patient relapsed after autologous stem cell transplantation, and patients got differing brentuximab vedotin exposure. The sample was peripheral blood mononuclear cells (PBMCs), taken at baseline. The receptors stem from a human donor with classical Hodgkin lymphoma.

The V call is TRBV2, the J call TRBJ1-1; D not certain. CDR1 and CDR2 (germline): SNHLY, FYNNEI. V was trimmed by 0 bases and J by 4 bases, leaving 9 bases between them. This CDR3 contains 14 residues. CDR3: CASSEAAVTTEAFF. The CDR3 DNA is TGTGCCAGCAGTGAAGCGGCGGTTACCACTGAAGCTTTCTTT.

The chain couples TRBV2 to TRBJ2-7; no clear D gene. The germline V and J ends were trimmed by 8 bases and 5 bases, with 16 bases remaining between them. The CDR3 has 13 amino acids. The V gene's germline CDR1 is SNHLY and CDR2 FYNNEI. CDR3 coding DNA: TGTGCCAGCCGGGTTGGGATGGGGAACGAGCAGTACTTC. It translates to CASRVGMGNEQYF.

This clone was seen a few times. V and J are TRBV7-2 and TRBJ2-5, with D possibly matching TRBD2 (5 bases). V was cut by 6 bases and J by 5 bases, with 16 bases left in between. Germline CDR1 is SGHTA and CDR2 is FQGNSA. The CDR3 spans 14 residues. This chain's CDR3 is CASRSARAGETQYF. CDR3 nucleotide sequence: TGTGCCAGCAGGTCCGCGAGGGCCGGGGAGACCCAGTACTTC.

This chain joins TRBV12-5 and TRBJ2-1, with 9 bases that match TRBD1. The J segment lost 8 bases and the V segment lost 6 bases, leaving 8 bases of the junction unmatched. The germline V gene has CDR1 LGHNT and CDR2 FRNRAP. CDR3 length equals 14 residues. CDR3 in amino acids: CASGAGTGSYEQFF. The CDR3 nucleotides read TGTGCTAGTGGAGCCGGGACAGGGTCCTATGAGCAGTTCTTC.

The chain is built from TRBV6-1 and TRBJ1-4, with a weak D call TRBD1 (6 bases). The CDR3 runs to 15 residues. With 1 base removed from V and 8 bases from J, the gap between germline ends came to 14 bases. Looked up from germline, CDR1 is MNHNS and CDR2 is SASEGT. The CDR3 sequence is CASSEGWGLEEKLFF. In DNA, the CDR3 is TGTGCCAGCAGTGAAGGGTGGGGGCTTGAGGAAAAACTGTTTTTT.

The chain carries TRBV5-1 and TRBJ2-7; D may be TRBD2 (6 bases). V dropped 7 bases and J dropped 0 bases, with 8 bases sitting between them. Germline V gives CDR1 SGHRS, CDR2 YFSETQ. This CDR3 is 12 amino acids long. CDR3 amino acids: CASRETSYEQYF. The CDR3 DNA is TGCGCCAGCCGGGAGACCTCCTACGAGCAGTACTTC.

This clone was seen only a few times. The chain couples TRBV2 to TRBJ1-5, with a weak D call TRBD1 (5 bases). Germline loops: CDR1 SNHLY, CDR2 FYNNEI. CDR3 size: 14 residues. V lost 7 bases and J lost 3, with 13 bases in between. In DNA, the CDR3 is TGTGCCAGCATGAATGGCAGGGACAATCAGCCCCAGCATTTT. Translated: CASMNGRDNQPQHF.

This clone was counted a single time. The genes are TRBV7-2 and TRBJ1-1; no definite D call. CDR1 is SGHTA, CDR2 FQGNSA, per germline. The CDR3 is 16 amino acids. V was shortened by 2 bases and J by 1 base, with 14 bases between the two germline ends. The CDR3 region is CASSLTSSPENTEAFF. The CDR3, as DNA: TGTGCCAGCAGCTTAACCTCCTCCCCAGAGAACACTGAAGCTTTCTTT.

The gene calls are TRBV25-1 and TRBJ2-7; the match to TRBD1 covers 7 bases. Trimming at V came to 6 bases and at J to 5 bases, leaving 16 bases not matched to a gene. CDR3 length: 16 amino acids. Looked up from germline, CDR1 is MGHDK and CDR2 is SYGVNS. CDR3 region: CASSSSSGRQGDEQYF. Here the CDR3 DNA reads TGTGCCAGCAGCTCTTCTTCCGGCCGACAGGGCGACGAGCAGTACTTC.

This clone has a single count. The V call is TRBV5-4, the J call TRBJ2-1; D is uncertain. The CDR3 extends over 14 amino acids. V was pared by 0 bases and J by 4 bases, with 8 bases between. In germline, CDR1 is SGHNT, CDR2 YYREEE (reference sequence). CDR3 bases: TGTGCCAGCAGCTTGGAGGGTTTTTACAATGAGCAGTTCTTC. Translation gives CASSLEGFYNEQFF.

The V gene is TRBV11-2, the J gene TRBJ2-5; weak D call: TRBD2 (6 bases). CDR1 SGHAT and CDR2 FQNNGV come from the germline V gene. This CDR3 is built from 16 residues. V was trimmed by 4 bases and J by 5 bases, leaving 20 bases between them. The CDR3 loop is CASSSNSAREFETQYF. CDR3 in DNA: TGTGCCAGCAGCTCAAATTCAGCCCGGGAGTTTGAGACCCAGTACTTC. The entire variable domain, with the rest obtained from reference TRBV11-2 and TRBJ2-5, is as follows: EAGVAQSPRYKIIEKRQSVAFWCNPISGHATLYWYQQILGQGPKLLIQFQNNGVVDDSQLPKDRFSAERLKGVDSTLKIQPAKLEDSAVYLCASSSNSAREFETQYFGPGTRLLVL.

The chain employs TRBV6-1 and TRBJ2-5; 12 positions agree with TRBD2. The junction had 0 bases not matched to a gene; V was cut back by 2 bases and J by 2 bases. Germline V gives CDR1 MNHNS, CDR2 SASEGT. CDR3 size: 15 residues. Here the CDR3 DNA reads TGTGCCAGCAGTGAACTAGCGGGAGGGCAAGAGACCCAGTACTTC. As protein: CASSELAGGQETQYF.

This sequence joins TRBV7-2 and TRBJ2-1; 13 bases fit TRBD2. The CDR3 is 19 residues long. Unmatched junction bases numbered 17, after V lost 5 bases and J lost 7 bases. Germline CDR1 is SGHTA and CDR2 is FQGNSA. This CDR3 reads CASSPVGRTSGRKGNEQFF. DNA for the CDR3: TGTGCCAGCAGCCCCGTTGGCCGGACTAGCGGGAGAAAAGGGAATGAGCAGTTCTTC.

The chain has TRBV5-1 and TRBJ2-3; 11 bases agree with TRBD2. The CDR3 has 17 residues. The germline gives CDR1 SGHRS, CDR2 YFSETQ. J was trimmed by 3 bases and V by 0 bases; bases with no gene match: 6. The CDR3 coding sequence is TGCGCCAGCAGCTTGGGGCTAGCGGGAGGTCCTACAGATACGCAGTATTTT. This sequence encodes CASSLGLAGGPTDTQYF.

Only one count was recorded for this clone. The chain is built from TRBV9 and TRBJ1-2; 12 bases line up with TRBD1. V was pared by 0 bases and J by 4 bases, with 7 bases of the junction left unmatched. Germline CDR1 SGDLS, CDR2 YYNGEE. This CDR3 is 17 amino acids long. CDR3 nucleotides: TGTGCCAGCAGCGTAGGGATTGGGACAGGGGGCGTCTATGGCTACACCTTC. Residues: CASSVGIGTGGVYGYTF.

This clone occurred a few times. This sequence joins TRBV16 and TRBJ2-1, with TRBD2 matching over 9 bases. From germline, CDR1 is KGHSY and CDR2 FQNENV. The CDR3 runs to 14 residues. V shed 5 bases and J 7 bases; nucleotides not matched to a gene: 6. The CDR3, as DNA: TGTGCCAGCAGCAAGCGCGGGGGGGCAAATGAGCAGTTCTTC. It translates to CASSKRGGANEQFF.

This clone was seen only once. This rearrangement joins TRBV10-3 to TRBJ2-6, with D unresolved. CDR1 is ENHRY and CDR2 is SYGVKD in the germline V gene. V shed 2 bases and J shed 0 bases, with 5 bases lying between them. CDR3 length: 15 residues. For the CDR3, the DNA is TGTGCCATCAGTGAGCCAACCTCTGGGGCCAACGTCCTGACTTTC. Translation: CAISEPTSGANVLTF.

CDR3 nucleotide sequence: TGTGCCAGCAGCTTAGCGGCTAGCGGGATTAGAACAGATACGCAGTATTTT. Its protein is CASSLAASGIRTDTQYF. J is TRBJ2-3 and V is TRBV13; 9 nucleotides line up with TRBD2. The J segment lost 3 bases and the V segment lost 1 base, leaving 8 bases of the junction unmatched. The germline V gene has CDR1 PRHDT and CDR2 FYEKMQ (reference sequence). The CDR3 consists of 17 residues. The full variable domain, completed using reference TRBV13 and TRBJ2-3, is AAGVIQSPRHLIKEKRETATLKCYPIPRHDTVYWYQQGPGQDPQFLISFYEKMQSDKGSIPDRFSAQQFSDYHSELNMSSLELGDSALYFCASSLAASGIRTDTQYFGPGTRLTVL.

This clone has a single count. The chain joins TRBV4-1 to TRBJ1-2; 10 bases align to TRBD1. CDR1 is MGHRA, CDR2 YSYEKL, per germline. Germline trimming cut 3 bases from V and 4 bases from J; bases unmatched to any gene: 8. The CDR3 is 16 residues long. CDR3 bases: TGCGCCAGCAGCCAGGGGGGACAGGGGTATGGCTATGGCTACACCTTC. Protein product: CASSQGGQGYGYGYTF.

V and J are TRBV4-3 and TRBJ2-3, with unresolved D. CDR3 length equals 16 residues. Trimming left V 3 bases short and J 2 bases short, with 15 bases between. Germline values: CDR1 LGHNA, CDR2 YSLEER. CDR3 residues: CASSHLRNGFTDTQYF. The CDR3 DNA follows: TGCGCCAGCAGCCACCTGAGGAACGGTTTCACAGATACGCAGTATTTT.

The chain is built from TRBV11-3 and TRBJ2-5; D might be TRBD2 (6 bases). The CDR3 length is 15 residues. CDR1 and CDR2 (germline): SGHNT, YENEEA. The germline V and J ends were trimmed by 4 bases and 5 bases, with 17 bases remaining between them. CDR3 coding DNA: TGTGCCAGCAGCTCCCCTTTTGGCGGGGATGAGACCCAGTACTTC. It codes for CASSSPFGGDETQYF. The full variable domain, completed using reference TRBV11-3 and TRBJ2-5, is EAGVVQSPRYKIIEKKQPVAFWCNPISGHNTLYWYLQNLGQGPELLIRYENEEAVDDSQLPKDRFSAERLKGVDSTLKIQPAELGDSAVYLCASSSPFGGDETQYFGPGTRLLVL.

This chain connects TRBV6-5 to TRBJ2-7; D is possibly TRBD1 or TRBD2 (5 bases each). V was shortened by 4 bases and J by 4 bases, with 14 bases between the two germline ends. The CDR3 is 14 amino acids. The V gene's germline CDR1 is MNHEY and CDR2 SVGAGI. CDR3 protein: CASSLFGGIYEQYF. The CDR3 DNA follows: TGTGCCAGCAGTTTATTTGGGGGTATTTACGAGCAGTACTTC.

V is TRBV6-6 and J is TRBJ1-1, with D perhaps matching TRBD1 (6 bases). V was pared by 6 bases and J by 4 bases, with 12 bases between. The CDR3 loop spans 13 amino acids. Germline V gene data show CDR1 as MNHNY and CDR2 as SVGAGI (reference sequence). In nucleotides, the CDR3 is TGTGCCAGCAGATATCAGGGGAGCACTGAAGCTTTCTTT. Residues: CASRYQGSTEAFF.

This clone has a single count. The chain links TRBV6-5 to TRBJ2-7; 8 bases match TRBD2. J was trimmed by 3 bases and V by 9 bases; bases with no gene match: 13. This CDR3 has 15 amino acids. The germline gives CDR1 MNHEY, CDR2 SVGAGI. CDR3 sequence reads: CASLSGSAGGYEQYV. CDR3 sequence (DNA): TGTGCCAGTTTAAGCGGGAGTGCAGGTGGCTACGAGCAGTACGTC.

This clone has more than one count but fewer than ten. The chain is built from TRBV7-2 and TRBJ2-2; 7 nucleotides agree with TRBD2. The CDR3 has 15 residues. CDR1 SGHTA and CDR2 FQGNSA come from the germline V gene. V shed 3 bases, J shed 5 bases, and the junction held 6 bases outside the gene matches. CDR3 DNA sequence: TGTGCCAGCAGCTTGAGCGGGACCAAGACCGGGGAGCTGTTTTTT. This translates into CASSLSGTKTGELFF.

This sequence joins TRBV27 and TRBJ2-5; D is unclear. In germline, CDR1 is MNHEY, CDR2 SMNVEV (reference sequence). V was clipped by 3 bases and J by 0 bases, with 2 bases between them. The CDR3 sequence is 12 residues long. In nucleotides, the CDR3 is TGTGCCAGCAGTTTTGACCAAGAGACCCAGTACTTC. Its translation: CASSFDQETQYF.

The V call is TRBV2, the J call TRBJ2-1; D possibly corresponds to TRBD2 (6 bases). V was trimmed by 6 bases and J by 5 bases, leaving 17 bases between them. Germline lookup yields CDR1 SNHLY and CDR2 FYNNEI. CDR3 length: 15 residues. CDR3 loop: CASRTDVGRNNEQFF. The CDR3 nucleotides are TGTGCCAGCAGAACGGACGTGGGGAGGAACAATGAGCAGTTCTTC. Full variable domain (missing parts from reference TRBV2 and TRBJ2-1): EPEVTQTPSHQVTQMGQEVILRCVPISNHLYFYWYRQILGQKVEFLVSFYNNEISEKSEIFDDQFSVERPDGSNFTLKIRSTKLEDSAMYFCASRTDVGRNNEQFFGPGTRLTVL.

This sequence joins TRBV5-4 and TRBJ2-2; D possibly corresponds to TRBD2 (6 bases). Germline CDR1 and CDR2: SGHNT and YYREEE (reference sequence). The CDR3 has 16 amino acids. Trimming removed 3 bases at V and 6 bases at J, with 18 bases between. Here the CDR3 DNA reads TGTGCCAGCAGCTCCCCCACTACTAGCTTCCCCGGGGAGCTGTTTTTT. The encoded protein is CASSSPTTSFPGELFF. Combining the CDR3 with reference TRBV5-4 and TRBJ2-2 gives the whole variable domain ETGVTQSPTHLIKTRGQQVTLRCSSQSGHNTVSWYQQALGQGPQFIFQYYREEENGRGNFPPRFSGLQFPNYSSELNVNALELDDSALYLCASSSPTTSFPGELFFGEGSRLTVL.

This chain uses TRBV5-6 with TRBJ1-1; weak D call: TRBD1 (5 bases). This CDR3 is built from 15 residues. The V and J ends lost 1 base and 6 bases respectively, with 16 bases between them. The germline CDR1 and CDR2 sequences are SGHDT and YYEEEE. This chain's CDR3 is CASSLSGRWGAEAFF. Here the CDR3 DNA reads TGTGCCAGCAGCTTGTCGGGCCGATGGGGGGCTGAAGCTTTCTTT.

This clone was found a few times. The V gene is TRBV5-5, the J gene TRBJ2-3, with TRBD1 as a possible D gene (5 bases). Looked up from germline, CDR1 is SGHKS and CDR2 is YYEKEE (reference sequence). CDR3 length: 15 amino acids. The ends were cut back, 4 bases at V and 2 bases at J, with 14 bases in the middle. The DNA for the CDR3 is TGTGCCAGCAGCCCATCTTTCAGGGCCACAGATACGCAGTATTTT. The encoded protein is CASSPSFRATDTQYF.

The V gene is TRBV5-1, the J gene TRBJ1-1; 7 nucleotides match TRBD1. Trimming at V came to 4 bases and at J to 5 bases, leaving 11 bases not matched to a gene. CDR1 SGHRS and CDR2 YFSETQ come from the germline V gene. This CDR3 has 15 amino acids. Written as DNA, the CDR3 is TGCGCCAGCAGCGTGAGTCAGGGGGGTAATACTGAAGCTTTCTTT. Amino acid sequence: CASSVSQGGNTEAFF.

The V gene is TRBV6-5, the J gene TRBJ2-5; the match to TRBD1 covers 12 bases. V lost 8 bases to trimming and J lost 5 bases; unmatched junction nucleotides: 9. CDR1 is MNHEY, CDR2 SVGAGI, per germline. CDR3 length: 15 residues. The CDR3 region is CASGPGTGGIETQYF. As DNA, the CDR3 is TGTGCCAGCGGTCCAGGGACAGGGGGCATCGAGACCCAGTACTTC.